This T cell receptor (beta chain) was recovered during a study of blood T cell repertoires in COVID-19. On the study more broadly: COVID-19 samples from acute and convalescent phases originated in the United States, Italy and Spain. The analysed material was cDNA or gDNA that came from T cells, B-cell-depleted T cells, or PBMCs.

Authors' methods: Counts of nucleated cells, estimated from reference gene primer amplification, were obtained. Clones were sequenced by immunoSEQ multiplex PCR, and TCRdb holds only the in-frame ones, with some missing. V and J calls and clone size are given by that table; D and trimming were obtained from the DNA. In the table there are 120,000 or so clones, roughly 80% of which are singletons. Trimming took off 4 bases at V and 9 bases at J, with 23 bases between the two ends. The CDR3 consists of 15 residues. Germline V lookup: CDR1 SGHDT, CDR2 YYEEEE. The sequenced sample was peripheral blood. This chain uses TRBV5-6 with TRBJ2-7; no clear D. This clonotype was obtained from a human donor in a cohort sampled during active COVID-19. In DNA, the CDR3 is TGTGCCAGCAGCCGACGGGTGGCAGTCTTATTTGGGCAGTACTTC. Its translation is CASSRRVAVLFGQYF.